Detailed here is one TCR beta chain. Its recognized antigen is unknown. Nothing much larger sits one base from this clone, and base qualities are not available. This sample is part of a study of blood T cell repertoires in COVID-19 (TCRdb year 2020). A note on the overall study: Collaborator samples came from the United States, Italy and Spain and covered acute and convalescent phases of COVID-19. Sample metadata almost always included a de-identified subject ID, COVID-19 status, age in years and sex. Where available, HLA class I and class II types were taken from metadata supplied by the sample provider and were not determined by assay-based typing. A freely available public database, intended as a resource for researchers studying the immune response to SARS-CoV-2, is where the repertoires were released. Deeply sampled blood TCRbeta repertoires from subjects exposed to, actively infected with, or recovered from COVID-19 were included in the dataset. Samples came from the ongoing ImmuneRACE study (first 160 participants) plus 1,254 subjects from 6 global collaborators. The prospective study material was composed of cDNA or gDNA derived from T cells, B-cell-depleted T cells, or PBMCs. Beyond this particular receptor, the publication reports: How much clinical and demographic metadata was included differed by source and by participant, and the metadata was provided uncurated.

The immunoSEQ Assay, a bias-controlled multiplex PCR, was used to amplify TCRbeta CDR3 regions from genomic DNA. The original methods were these. Nucleated cell counts per sample were estimated from amplification of reference gene primers within the assay. To quantify the absolute abundance of each unique TCRbeta CDR3 rearrangement, sequence reads were collapsed and filtered. For each sample, productive Simpson clonality was calculated by taking the square root of Simpson's diversity index across productive rearrangements. TCRdb limited this immuneACCESS table to in-frame rearrangements with V and J called. A share of clones is missing; checked studies link under half to unresolved V genes, and the rest is unexplained. D and trimming come from the DNA, and the V and J calls and clone size come from that table. The sample table shows some 100,000 clones, and around 90% are seen once. Less than 7.5% of the sample is taken by the ten largest.

Ends trimmed: V by 4 bases, J by 3 bases; bases unmatched to a gene: 4. Sequences SEHNR (CDR1) and FQNEAQ (CDR2) are obtained from the germline V gene (reference sequence). Reading from cysteine to phenylalanine, the CDR3 counts 15 amino acids. Only the CDR3 portion is preserved as DNA: 45 bases, with reading frame beginning at the first base. Collaborating institutions collected whole blood in K2EDTA tubes following their own protocols. For TCRbeta analysis, collaborators shipped samples as frozen whole blood, isolated PBMCs, or DNA extracted from either of those sample types. This chain joins TRBV7-9 to TRBJ1-5; a stretch of 9 junction bases matches TRBD1. The specimen was peripheral blood. The source is a woman aged 60-75 years with acute or convalescent COVID-19. The DNA sequence is TGTGCCAGCAGCTCGACAGGGGGTACCAATCAGCCCCAGCATTTT. It is translated as CASSSTGGTNQPQHF.